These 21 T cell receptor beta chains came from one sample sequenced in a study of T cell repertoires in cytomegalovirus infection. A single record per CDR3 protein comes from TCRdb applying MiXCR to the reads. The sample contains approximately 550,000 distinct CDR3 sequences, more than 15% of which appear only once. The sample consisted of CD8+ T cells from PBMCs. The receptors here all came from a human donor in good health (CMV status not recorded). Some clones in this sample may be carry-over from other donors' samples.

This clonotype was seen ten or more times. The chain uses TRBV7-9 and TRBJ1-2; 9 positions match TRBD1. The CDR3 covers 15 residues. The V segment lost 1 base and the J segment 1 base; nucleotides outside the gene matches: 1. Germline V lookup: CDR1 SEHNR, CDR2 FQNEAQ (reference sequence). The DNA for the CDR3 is TGTGCCAGCAGCTTAGGGGACAGGGTTAACTATGGCTACACCTTC. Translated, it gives CASSLGDRVNYGYTF.

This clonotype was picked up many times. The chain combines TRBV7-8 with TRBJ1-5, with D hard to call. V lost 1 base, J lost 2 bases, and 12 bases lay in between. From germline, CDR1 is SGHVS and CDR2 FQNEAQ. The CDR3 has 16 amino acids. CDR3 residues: CASSLGVESGNQPQHF. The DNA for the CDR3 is TGTGCCAGCAGCTTAGGCGTGGAATCGGGCAATCAGCCCCAGCATTTT.

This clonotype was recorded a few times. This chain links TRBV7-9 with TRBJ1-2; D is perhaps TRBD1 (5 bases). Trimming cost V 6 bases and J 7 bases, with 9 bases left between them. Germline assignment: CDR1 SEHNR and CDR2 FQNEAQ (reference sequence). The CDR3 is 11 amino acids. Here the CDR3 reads CASRGPGGYTF. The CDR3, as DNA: TGTGCCAGCAGGGGACCGGGTGGCTACACCTTC.

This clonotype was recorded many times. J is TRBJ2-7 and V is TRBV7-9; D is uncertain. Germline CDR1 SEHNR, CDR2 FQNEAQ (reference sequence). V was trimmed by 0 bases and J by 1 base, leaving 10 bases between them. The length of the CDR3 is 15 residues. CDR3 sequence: CASSLAGRPSYEQYF. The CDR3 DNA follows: TGTGCCAGCAGCTTAGCCGGCAGACCATCCTACGAGCAGTACTTC.

The CDR3: CASSTKTGPPGGDTIYF. CDR3 nucleotides: TGTGCCAGCAGCACCAAGACAGGGCCCCCCGGAGGAGACACCATATATTTT. The V and J genes are TRBV7-3 and TRBJ1-3, with 7 positions matching TRBD1. V lost 5 bases, J lost 8 bases, and 18 bases stayed unmatched. The length of the CDR3 is 17 residues. Germline V gene data show CDR1 as SGHTA and CDR2 as FQGTGA.

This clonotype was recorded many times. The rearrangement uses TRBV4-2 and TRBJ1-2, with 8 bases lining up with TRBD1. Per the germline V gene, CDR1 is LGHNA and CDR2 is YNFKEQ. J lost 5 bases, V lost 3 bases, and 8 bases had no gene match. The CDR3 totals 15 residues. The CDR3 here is CASSQETGEYYGYTF. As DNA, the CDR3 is TGTGCCAGCAGCCAGGAGACAGGGGAATATTATGGCTACACCTTC.

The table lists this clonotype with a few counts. The CDR3 sequence: CASSSPGRALLPSGGYTF. The CDR3 DNA reads TGTGCCAGCAGTTCACCAGGCAGGGCCTTGCTTCCCTCGGGAGGCTACACCTTC. The rearrangement links TRBV9 to TRBJ1-2; maybe TRBD1 (5 bases). The CDR3 is 18 amino acids. Germline CDR1 is SGDLS and CDR2 is YYNGEE. Trimming removed 5 bases from V and 8 bases from J, with 31 bases in between.

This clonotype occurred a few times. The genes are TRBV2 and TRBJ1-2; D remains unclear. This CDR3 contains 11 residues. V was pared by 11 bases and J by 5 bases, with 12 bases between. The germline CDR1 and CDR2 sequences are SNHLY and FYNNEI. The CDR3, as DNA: TGTGCCCGGACGGAGACGTATGGCTACACCTTC. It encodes CARTETYGYTF.

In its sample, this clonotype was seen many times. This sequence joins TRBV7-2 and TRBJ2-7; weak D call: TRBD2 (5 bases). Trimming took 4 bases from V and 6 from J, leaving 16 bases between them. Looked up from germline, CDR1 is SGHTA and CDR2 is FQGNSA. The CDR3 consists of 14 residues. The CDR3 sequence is CASSSLGLGSEQYF. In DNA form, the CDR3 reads TGTGCCAGCAGCTCTTTAGGACTGGGAAGCGAGCAGTACTTC.

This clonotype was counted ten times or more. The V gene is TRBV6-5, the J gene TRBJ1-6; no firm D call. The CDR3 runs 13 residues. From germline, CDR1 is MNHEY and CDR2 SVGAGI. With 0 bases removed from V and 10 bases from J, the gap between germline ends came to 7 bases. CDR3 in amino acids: CASSYSGESPLHF. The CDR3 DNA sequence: TGTGCCAGCAGTTACTCCGGGGAATCACCCCTCCACTTT.

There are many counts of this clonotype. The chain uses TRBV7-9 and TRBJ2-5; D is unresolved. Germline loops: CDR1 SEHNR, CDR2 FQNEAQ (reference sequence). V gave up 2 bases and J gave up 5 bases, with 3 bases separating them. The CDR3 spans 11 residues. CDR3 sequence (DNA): TGTGCCAGCAGCTTATATGAGACCCAGTACTTC. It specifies CASSLYETQYF.

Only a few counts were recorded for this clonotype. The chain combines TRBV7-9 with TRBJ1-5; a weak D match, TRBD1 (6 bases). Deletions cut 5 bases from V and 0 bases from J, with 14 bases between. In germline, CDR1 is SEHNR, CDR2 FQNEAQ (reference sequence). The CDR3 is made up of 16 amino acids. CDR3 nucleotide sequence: TGTGCCAGCAGCCCCCCTGGGGGACATAGCAATCAGCCCCAGCATTTT. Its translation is CASSPPGGHSNQPQHF.

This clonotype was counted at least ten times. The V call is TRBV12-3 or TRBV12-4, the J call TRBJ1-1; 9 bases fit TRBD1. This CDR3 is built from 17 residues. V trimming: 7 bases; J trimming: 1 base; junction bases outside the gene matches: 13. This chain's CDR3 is CASTSLGDRVSNTEAFF. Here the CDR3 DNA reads TGTGCCAGCACCAGCCTCGGGGACAGGGTCTCGAACACTGAAGCTTTCTTT.

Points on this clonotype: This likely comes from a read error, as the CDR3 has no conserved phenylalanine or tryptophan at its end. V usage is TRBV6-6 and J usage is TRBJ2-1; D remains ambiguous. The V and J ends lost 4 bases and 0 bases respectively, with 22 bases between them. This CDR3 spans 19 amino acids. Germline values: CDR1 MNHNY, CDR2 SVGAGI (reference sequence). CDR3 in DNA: TGTGCCAGCAGTTCCCGGATCCTTCGCCCAGATAGCTCCTACAATGAGCAGTTCTTA. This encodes CASSSRILRPDSSYNEQFL.

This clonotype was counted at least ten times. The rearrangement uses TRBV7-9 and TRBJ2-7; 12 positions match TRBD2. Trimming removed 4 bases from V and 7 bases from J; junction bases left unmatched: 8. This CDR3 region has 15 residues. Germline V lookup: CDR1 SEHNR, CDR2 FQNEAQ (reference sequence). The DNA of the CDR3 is TGTGCCAGCAGCTCCCCTAGCGGGGGGGCCAAGGAGCAGTACTTC. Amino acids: CASSSPSGGAKEQYF.

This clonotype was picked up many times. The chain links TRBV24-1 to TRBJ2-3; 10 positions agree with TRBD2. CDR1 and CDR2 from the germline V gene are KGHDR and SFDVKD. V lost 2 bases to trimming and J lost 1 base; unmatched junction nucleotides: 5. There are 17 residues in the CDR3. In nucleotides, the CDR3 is TGTGCCACCAGTGATTGGGCCGGGACTAGCGGCACAGATACGCAGTATTTT. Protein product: CATSDWAGTSGTDTQYF.

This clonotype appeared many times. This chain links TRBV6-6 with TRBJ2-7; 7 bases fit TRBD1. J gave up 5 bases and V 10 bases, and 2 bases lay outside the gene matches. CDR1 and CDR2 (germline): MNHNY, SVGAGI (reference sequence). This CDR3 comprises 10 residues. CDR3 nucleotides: TGTGCCATTGGGACAGACGAGCAGTACTTC. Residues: CAIGTDEQYF.

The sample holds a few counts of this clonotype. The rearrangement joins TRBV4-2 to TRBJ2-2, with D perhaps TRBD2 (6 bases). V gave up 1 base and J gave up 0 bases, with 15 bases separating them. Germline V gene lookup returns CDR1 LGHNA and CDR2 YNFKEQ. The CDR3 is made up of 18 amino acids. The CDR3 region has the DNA TGTGCCAGCAGCCAAGTTAGGGGAGGACTAACGAACACCGGGGAGCTGTTTTTT. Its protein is CASSQVRGGLTNTGELFF.

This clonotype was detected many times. CDR3 residues: CATSTPTQGSGNTIYF. The DNA of the CDR3 is TGTGCCACCAGCACTCCCACCCAGGGCTCTGGAAACACCATATATTTT. This chain links TRBV15 with TRBJ1-3, with D perhaps matching TRBD1 (5 bases). The CDR3 length is 16 residues. The germline V gene encodes CDR1 LNHNV and CDR2 YYDKDF (reference sequence). Trimming removed 4 bases from V and 0 bases from J, with 13 bases in between.

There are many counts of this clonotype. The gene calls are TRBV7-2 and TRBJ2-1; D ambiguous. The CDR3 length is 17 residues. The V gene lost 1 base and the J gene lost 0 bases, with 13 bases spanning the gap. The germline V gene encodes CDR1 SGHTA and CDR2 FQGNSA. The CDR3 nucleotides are TGTGCCAGCAGCTTAGAATGGGCTCCCAGCTCCTACAATGAGCAGTTCTTC. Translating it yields CASSLEWAPSSYNEQFF.

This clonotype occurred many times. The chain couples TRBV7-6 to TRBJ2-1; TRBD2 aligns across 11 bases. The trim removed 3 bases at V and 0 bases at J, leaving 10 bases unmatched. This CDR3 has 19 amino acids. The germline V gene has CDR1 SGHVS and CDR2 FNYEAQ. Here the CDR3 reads CASSLGLAGGASSYNEQFF. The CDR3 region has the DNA TGTGCCAGCAGCTTGGGCCTAGCGGGGGGCGCCAGCTCCTACAATGAGCAGTTCTTC.